A single sample gave rise to the 22 T cell receptor beta chains below, sequenced in a study of T cell repertoires in cytomegalovirus infection. TCRdb re-called the reads through MiXCR, storing one row per CDR3 protein. The sample consists of roughly 920,000 distinct CDR3 sequences, 25% to 40% of them appearing once. No cognate antigen is known for these TCRs. This specimen was cultured CD8+ T cells from PBMCs, taken from culture after CMV antigen stimulation. All receptors derive from a human donor in good health (CMV status not recorded). Some clones in this sample may be carry-over from other donors' samples.

This clonotype turned up a few times. The chain couples TRBV2 to TRBJ2-6; D remains unclear. Germline V gives CDR1 SNHLY, CDR2 FYNNEI. The CDR3 sequence is 15 residues long. Deletions cut 4 bases from V and 2 bases from J, with 9 bases between. CDR3 coding DNA: TGTGCCAGCAGTGTCTGGGTGCCTGGGGCCAACGTCCTGACTTTC. It codes for CASSVWVPGANVLTF.

This clonotype appeared many times. The chain is built from TRBV7-2 and TRBJ2-7; D perhaps matches TRBD1 (6 bases). The V gene's germline CDR1 is SGHTA and CDR2 FQGNSA. The CDR3 runs 15 residues. Trimming removed 2 bases at V and 5 bases at J, with 16 bases between. The CDR3 is CASSLISPGDHEQYV. The CDR3 coding sequence is TGTGCCAGCAGCTTAATCAGTCCAGGGGACCACGAGCAGTACGTC.

The gene calls are TRBV29-1 and TRBJ1-2; TRBD1 aligns across 9 bases. V trimming: 8 bases; J trimming: 5 bases; junction bases outside the gene matches: 12. This CDR3 has 14 residues. The germline V gene has CDR1 SQVTM and CDR2 ANQGSEA. The CDR3 nucleotides read TGCAGCACCTACCGGACAGGGGCTTTTTATGGCTACACCTTC. Residues: CSTYRTGAFYGYTF.

This chain connects TRBV29-1 to TRBJ2-1; weak D call: TRBD2 (6 bases). Germline V CDR1 and CDR2: SQVTM, ANQGSEA. This CDR3 is 14 amino acids long. V lost 3 bases and J 0 bases, leaving 9 bases between the germline ends. The CDR3 is CSVDGGTSYNEQFF. In DNA form, the CDR3 reads TGCAGCGTTGATGGCGGGACCTCCTACAATGAGCAGTTCTTC.

In this sample, this clonotype turned up many times. The germline gene is not matched at one end of the junction; a read error may be the cause. This rearrangement joins TRBV7-7 to TRBJ2-5, with 9 bases aligning to TRBD2. The CDR3 runs to 16 residues. The germline V gene encodes CDR1 SSHAT and CDR2 FNYEAQ (reference sequence). For the CDR3, the DNA is TGTGCTAGCAGCTTAGAAGCGGGGGGTGCTCGAGAGACCCAGTACTTC. Translated, it gives CASSLEAGGARETQYF.

This clonotype turned up a few times. V is TRBV20-1 and J is TRBJ2-2; maybe TRBD2 (6 bases). The CDR3 contains 15 residues. Germline V gene lookup returns CDR1 DFQATT and CDR2 SNEGSKA (reference sequence). Between the trimmed V and J ends, which lost 3 bases and 2 bases, there was a span of 13 bases. The CDR3 reads CSASHGGANTGELFF. As DNA, the CDR3 is TGCAGTGCTAGTCATGGCGGGGCAAACACCGGGGAGCTGTTTTTT.

The rearrangement joins TRBV27 to TRBJ1-1; D uncertain. Trimming cost V 4 bases and J 4 bases, with 10 bases left between them. CDR1 is MNHEY and CDR2 is SMNVEV in the germline V gene (reference sequence). The CDR3 runs to 13 residues. The CDR3 spells CASSWSVSTEAFF. Written as DNA, the CDR3 is TGTGCCAGCAGTTGGTCAGTCAGCACTGAAGCTTTCTTT.

A few counts support this clonotype. The chain recombines TRBV28 with TRBJ2-5, with D perhaps matching TRBD2 (7 bases). The V gene's germline CDR1 is MDHEN and CDR2 SYDVKM. This CDR3 is 15 amino acids long. Trimming shortened V by 9 bases and J by 2 bases, and 19 bases separated the two germline ends. CDR3 amino acids: CASEGVAGLQETQYF. CDR3 bases: TGTGCCAGTGAGGGGGTAGCGGGTCTACAAGAGACCCAGTACTTC.

This clonotype has more than one count but fewer than ten. The chain has TRBV29-1 and TRBJ2-7, with 10 positions matching TRBD1. The CDR3 runs to 13 residues. V was pared by 6 bases and J by 2 bases, with 4 bases of the junction left unmatched. Germline V gene sequence: CDR1 SQVTM, CDR2 ANQGSEA. The CDR3 sequence is CSVRDRGTYEQYF. The DNA of the CDR3 is TGCAGCGTCCGGGACAGGGGAACCTACGAGCAGTACTTC.

CDR3 sequence (DNA): TGTGCCAGCAGCGATAATCCGGGACTAGCGGACAATGAGCAGTTCTTC. The encoded protein is CASSDNPGLADNEQFF. V usage is TRBV9 and J usage is TRBJ2-1; TRBD2 agrees at 11 bases. J gave up 5 bases and V 3 bases, and 7 bases lay outside the gene matches. The CDR3 length is 16 residues. Germline V CDR1 and CDR2: SGDLS, YYNGEE. Full variable domain (outside the CDR3, taken from reference TRBV9 and TRBJ2-1): DSGVTQTPKHLITATGQRVTLRCSPRSGDLSVYWYQQSLDQGLQFLIQYYNGEERAKGNILERFSAQQFPDLHSELNLSSLELGDSALYFCASSDNPGLADNEQFFGPGTRLTVL.

CDR3 DNA sequence: TGTGCCAGCAGTTCTACAGGGAGGGGGAAGCCCCAGCATTTT. It is translated as CASSSTGRGKPQHF. This rearrangement joins TRBV6-6 to TRBJ1-5, with D perhaps matching TRBD1 (6 bases). The CDR3 has 14 residues. V was shortened by 4 bases and J by 8 bases, with 15 bases between the two germline ends. Germline values: CDR1 MNHNY, CDR2 SVGAGI (reference sequence).

V is TRBV6-1 and J is TRBJ2-1; 9 bases are a match to TRBD1. This CDR3 has 15 amino acids. Germline V gene sequence: CDR1 MNHNS, CDR2 SASEGT. J was trimmed by 8 bases and V by 0 bases; bases with no gene match: 5. CDR3 bases: TGTGCCAGCAGTGAAGCCGACAGGGGGTCGGATGAGCAGTTCTTC. This sequence encodes CASSEADRGSDEQFF.

The J gene is TRBJ2-1, the V gene TRBV7-6; D may be TRBD1 (6 bases). V was trimmed by 4 bases and J by 8 bases, leaving 24 bases between them. The CDR3 contains 17 residues. Germline V gene lookup returns CDR1 SGHVS and CDR2 FNYEAQ. The CDR3 loop reads CASSSPGAVLSGDEQFF. CDR3 nucleotides: TGTGCCAGCAGCTCACCAGGGGCCGTACTAAGCGGCGATGAGCAGTTCTTC.

V is TRBV6-5 and J is TRBJ2-2; D perhaps matches TRBD1 (6 bases). Per the germline V gene, CDR1 is MNHEY and CDR2 is SVGAGI. Trimming took off 2 bases at V and 4 bases at J, with 14 bases between the two ends. CDR3 length equals 16 residues. The CDR3 region has the DNA TGTGCCAGCAGTTACACCCGGGACACCAGCACCGGGGAGCTGTTTTTT. This codes for CASSYTRDTSTGELFF.

This chain uses TRBV10-3 with TRBJ2-7; 7 positions agree with TRBD1. Germline loops: CDR1 ENHRY, CDR2 SYGVKD. With 4 bases clipped from V and 3 bases from J, the junction kept 3 bases outside the gene matches. The CDR3 sequence is 13 residues long. The CDR3 reads CAISGDRDYEQYF. In nucleotides, the CDR3 is TGTGCCATCAGTGGGGACAGAGACTACGAGCAGTACTTC.

The V and J genes are TRBV25-1 and TRBJ1-2, with D possibly being TRBD1 (6 bases). This CDR3 contains 15 residues. Per germline, CDR1 MGHDK and CDR2 SYGVNS. Trimming left V 1 base short and J 6 bases short, with 15 bases between. The DNA for the CDR3 is TGTGCCAGCAGTGAATCCCCAACAGGGATCCATGGCTACACCTTC. It translates to CASSESPTGIHGYTF.

In its sample, this clonotype was seen a few times. This sequence joins TRBV19 and TRBJ2-3, with D perhaps matching TRBD2 (6 bases). Trimming stripped 1 base from V and 0 bases from J, with 11 bases between. Germline-derived CDR1 and CDR2 are LNHDA and SQIVND (reference sequence). The CDR3 runs to 16 residues. CDR3 sequence (DNA): TGTGCCAGTAGTATAGTGTGGGGGACTAGCACAGATACGCAGTATTTT. Translation gives CASSIVWGTSTDTQYF.

The rearrangement links TRBV5-1 to TRBJ1-1; 8 positions match TRBD1. The germline V gene encodes CDR1 SGHRS and CDR2 YFSETQ. The CDR3 spans 14 residues. V dropped 7 bases and J dropped 2; count of bases not matched to a gene: 7. The CDR3 spells CASCHDRGNTEAFF. CDR3 coding DNA: TGCGCCAGCTGCCACGACAGGGGCAACACTGAAGCTTTCTTT. Variable domain in full (rest from reference TRBV5-1 and TRBJ1-1): KAGVTQTPRYLIKTRGQQVTLSCSPISGHRSVSWYQQTPGQGLQFLFEYFSETQRNKGNFPGRFSGRQFSNSRSEMNVSTLELGDSALYLCASCHDRGNTEAFFGQGTRLTVV.

This clonotype was counted only a few times. The V call is TRBV6-6, the J call TRBJ1-1, with TRBD1 matching 8 bases. V shed 7 bases, J shed 6 bases, and the junction held 10 bases outside the gene matches. CDR3 length equals 14 residues. In germline, CDR1 is MNHNY, CDR2 SVGAGI (reference sequence). The CDR3 sequence is CASTHRDRWSEAFF. The CDR3 coding sequence is TGTGCCAGCACCCACAGGGACAGGTGGTCTGAAGCTTTCTTT.

This clonotype was seen more than once but under ten times. The gene calls are TRBV10-3 and TRBJ2-5; 7 bases are shared with TRBD1. The V gene's germline CDR1 is ENHRY and CDR2 SYGVKD. This CDR3 contains 13 residues. J gave up 5 bases and V 9 bases, and 9 bases lay outside the gene matches. The CDR3 DNA sequence: TGTGCCATATATGACAGGGTGACGGAGACCCAGTACTTC. It is translated as CAIYDRVTETQYF.

The CDR3 loop is CASPNRAAYNEQFF. CDR3 coding DNA: TGTGCCAGCCCTAATCGGGCAGCCTACAATGAGCAGTTCTTC. The chain carries TRBV2 and TRBJ2-1; the D is unclear. This CDR3 is built from 14 residues. Germline V gene data show CDR1 as SNHLY and CDR2 as FYNNEI. Trimming shortened V by 8 bases and J by 2 bases, and 13 bases separated the two germline ends.

This clonotype has only one observation. The chain uses TRBV14 and TRBJ2-1, with unresolved D. The CDR3 totals 13 residues. V dropped 0 bases and J dropped 9 bases, with 9 bases sitting between them. Germline CDR1 reads SGHDN; CDR2 reads FVKESK. CDR3 sequence: CASSQDVWGEQFF. DNA for the CDR3: TGTGCCAGCAGCCAAGATGTGTGGGGTGAGCAGTTCTTC.